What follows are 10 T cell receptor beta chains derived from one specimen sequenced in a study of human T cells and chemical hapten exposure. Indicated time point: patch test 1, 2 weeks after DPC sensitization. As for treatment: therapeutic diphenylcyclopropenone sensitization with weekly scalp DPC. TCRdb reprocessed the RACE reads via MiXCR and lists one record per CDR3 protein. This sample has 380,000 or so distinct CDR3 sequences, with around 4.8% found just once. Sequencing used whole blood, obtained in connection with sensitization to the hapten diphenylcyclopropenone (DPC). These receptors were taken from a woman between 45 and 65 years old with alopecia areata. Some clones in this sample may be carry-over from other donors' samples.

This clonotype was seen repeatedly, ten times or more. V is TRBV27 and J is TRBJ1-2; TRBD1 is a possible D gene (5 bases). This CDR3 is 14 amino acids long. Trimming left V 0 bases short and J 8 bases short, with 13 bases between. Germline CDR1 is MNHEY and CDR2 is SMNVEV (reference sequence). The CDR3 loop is CASSLSRQGWGYTF. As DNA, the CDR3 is TGTGCCAGCAGTTTATCGAGGCAGGGCTGGGGCTACACCTTC.

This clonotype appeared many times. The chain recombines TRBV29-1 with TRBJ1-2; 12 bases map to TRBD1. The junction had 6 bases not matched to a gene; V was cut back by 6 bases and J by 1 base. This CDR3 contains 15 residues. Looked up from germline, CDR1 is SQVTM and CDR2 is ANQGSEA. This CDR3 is CSVAGTGGDNYGYTF. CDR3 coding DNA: TGCAGCGTGGCCGGGACAGGGGGCGATAACTATGGCTACACCTTC.

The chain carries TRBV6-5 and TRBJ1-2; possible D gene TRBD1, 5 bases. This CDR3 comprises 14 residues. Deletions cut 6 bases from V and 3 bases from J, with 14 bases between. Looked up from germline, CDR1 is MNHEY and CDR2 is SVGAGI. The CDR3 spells CASRGTPAHYGYTF. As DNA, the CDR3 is TGTGCCAGCAGGGGGACCCCGGCTCACTATGGCTACACCTTC.

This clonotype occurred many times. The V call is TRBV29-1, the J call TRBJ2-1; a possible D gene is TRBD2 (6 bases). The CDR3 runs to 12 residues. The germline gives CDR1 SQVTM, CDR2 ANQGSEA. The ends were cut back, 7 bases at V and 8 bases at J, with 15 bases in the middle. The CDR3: CSAAWGVHEQFF. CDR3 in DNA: TGCAGCGCTGCGTGGGGGGTGCATGAGCAGTTCTTC.

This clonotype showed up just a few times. In nucleotides, the CDR3 is TGTGCCAGCAGTTTACAGTCTAACTATGGCTACACCTTC. Protein product: CASSLQSNYGYTF. V usage is TRBV12-3 or TRBV12-4 and J usage is TRBJ1-2; D unresolved. V was shortened by 2 bases and J by 0 bases, with 4 bases between the two germline ends. This CDR3 is built from 13 residues.

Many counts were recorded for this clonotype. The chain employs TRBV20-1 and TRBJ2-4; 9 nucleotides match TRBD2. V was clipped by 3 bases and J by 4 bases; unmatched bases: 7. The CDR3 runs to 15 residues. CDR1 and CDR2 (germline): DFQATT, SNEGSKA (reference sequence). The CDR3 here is CSASDVLAGKNIQYF. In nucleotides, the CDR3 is TGCAGTGCTAGCGACGTACTAGCGGGTAAAAACATTCAGTACTTC.

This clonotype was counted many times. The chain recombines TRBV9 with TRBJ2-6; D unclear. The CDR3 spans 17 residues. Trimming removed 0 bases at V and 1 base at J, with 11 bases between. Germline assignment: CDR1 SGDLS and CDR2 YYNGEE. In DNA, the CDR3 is TGTGCCAGCAGCGTAGGGGTCGGCTATTCTGGGGCCAACGTCCTGACTTTC. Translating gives CASSVGVGYSGANVLTF.

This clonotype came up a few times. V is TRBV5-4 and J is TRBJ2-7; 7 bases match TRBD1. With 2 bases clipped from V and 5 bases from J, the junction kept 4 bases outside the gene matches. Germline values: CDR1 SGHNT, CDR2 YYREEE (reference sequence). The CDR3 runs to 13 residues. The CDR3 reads CASSLPQGNEQYF. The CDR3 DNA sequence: TGTGCCAGCAGCTTACCACAGGGGAACGAGCAGTACTTC.

In nucleotides, the CDR3 is TGTGCCAGCAGTGATTTGGGACAGGGACCCTACGAGCAGTACTTC. It translates to CASSDLGQGPYEQYF. The V gene is TRBV2, the J gene TRBJ2-7; the match to TRBD1 covers 9 bases. Germline CDR1 SNHLY, CDR2 FYNNEI. The CDR3 covers 15 residues. The junction had 5 bases not matched to a gene; V was cut back by 3 bases and J by 2 bases.

The CDR3 nucleotides are TGCAGTGCTCCTTCTATTAGCGGGACGTACGAGCAGTACTTC. Translated: CSAPSISGTYEQYF. The rearrangement joins TRBV20-1 to TRBJ2-7, with TRBD2 matching over 8 bases. This CDR3 comprises 14 residues. Germline loops: CDR1 DFQATT, CDR2 SNEGSKA (reference sequence). V lost 5 bases, J lost 4 bases, and 10 bases stayed unmatched.